The TCR beta chain described here comes from a study of cytomegalovirus exposure and HLA in healthy donors. Findings and caveats of the study: Several of the most significant clusters appeared, in a later analysis, to be linked to common viral pathogens.

The primer mix had 60 Vbeta and 13 Jbeta primers. Method: immunoSEQ multiplex PCR; TCRdb's copy keeps in-frame clones and lacks some. Of fewer than 140,000 clones in the sample, roughly 82% were seen once. The germline gives CDR1 MDHEN, CDR2 SYDVKM. Trimming pared 3 bases from V and 2 bases from J, leaving 14 bases between. The CDR3 is 16 residues long. Comment on this clone: Its antigen is currently unknown.

Source material: PBMCs. The TCR sequence derives from a woman aged 50 to 60 in good health and CMV-seropositive. The genes are TRBV28 and TRBJ1-3, with D tentatively TRBD1 (6 bases). The CDR3 region is CASSFSGTTTGNTIYF. The CDR3 DNA is TGTGCCAGCAGTTTCTCCGGGACAACAACTGGAAACACCATATATTTT. The whole variable domain, remainder taken from reference TRBV28 and TRBJ1-3, is DVKVTQSSRYLVKRTGEKVFLECVQDMDHENMFWYRQDPGLGLRLIYFSYDVKMKEKGDIPEGYSVSREKKERFSLILESASTNQTSMYLCASSFSGTTTGNTIYFGEGSWLTVV.